The clone carrying this TCR beta chain was seen a few times. The target antigen is unknown. These data originate in a study of T cells after yellow fever vaccination. Whole-study results and caveats: Subsequent to the booster, the majority of primary-vaccination clones reappeared (around 96% CD4, around 90% CD8). Compared with primary, the secondary response was weaker and peaked at day 5, not 15.

V lost 4 bases to trimming and J lost 2 bases, with 9 bases between them. The CDR3 is made up of 13 amino acids. Template switching by 5'RACE produced TCR cDNA, adding a universal primer site and UMIs. MiXCR was run by TCRdb on the 5' RACE reads, yielding one entry per CDR3 protein. The sample holds about 120,000 distinct CDR3 sequences, about 8.8% seen once. Material: CD8+ T cells sorted from PBMCs, obtained on the day of the yellow fever booster vaccination. The chain has TRBV12-3 or TRBV12-4 and TRBJ2-7, with a tentative D call TRBD1 (6 bases). This receptor was identified in a young man who received the YFV17D yellow fever vaccine. DNA for the CDR3: TGTGCCAGCAGTTCCAGGGGCGCCTACGAGCAGTACGTC. It specifies CASSSRGAYEQYV.